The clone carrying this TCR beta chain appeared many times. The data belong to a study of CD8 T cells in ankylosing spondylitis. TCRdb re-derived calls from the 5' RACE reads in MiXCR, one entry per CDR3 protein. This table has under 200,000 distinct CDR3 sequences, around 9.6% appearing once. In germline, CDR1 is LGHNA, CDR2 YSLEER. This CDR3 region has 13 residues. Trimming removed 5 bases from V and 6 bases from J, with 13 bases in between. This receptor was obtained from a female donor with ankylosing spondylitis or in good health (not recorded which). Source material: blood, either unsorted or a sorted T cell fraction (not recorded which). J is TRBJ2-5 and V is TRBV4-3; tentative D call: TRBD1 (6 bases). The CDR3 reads CASSEVGGQTQYF. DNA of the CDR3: TGCGCCAGCAGCGAAGTAGGGGGACAGACCCAGTACTTC.